This TCR beta chain was identified during a study of T cell repertoires in cytomegalovirus infection. About the research overall: Indicated by public TCR beta signatures were CMV infection and matching HLA type.

TCRdb reprocessed the reads via MiXCR and lists one record per CDR3 protein. The sample has roughly 760,000 distinct CDR3 sequences, approximately 40% seen once. Trimming cost V 0 bases and J 0 bases, with 10 bases left between them. From germline, CDR1 is SGHTS and CDR2 YDEGEE. CDR3 length: 16 amino acids. This clonotype was seen only a few times. Its antigen is undetermined. The study, taken as a whole, reports: In two of eight donors, the top clonotype was HLA-C-restricted CMV-specific.

The V gene is TRBV5-8, the J gene TRBJ1-5; D uncertain. Sequences were obtained from PBMCs. The receptor was isolated from a human donor in good health (CMV status not recorded). Some clones in this sample may be carry-over from other donors' samples. In nucleotides, the CDR3 is TGTGCCAGCAGCTTGGGCGAAGCTCATAGCAATCAGCCCCAGCATTTT. Protein sequence: CASSLGEAHSNQPQHF.